This T cell receptor beta chain stems from a study of blood T cell repertoires in COVID-19. Study-level information: Samples of COVID-19 (acute and convalescent) were obtained from the United States, Italy and Spain. PBMCs, B-cell-depleted T cells, or T cells were the source of the cDNA or gDNA that made up the material.

Germline-derived CDR1 and CDR2 are GTSNPN and SVGIG (reference sequence). Between the trimmed V and J ends, which lost 0 bases and 0 bases, there was a span of 9 bases. The CDR3 sequence is 15 residues long. Seattle-derived patients entered the study during active infection and were followed longitudinally. Original methodology: Using reference gene primer amplification, nucleated cell counts were estimated. Here immunoSEQ multiplex PCR was the method, and the copy in TCRdb shows in-frame clones only, minus some. V, J and clone size are taken as reported in that table, and D and trimming were inferred from the DNA itself. The sample has 300,000 to 400,000 clones, 90% seen once.

This chain joins TRBV30 and TRBJ2-1, with a possible D match to TRBD2 (5 bases). Sequenced sample: peripheral blood. The sequence was collected from a woman aged 25 to 39 with COVID-19, enrolled during active disease. This CDR3 is CAWSVTTTSYNEQFF. The CDR3 DNA reads as TGTGCCTGGAGTGTCACGACTACCTCCTACAATGAGCAGTTCTTC.